A selection of T cell receptor beta chains follows, all from one sample in a study of T cell repertoires in cytomegalovirus infection. TCRdb reprocessed the reads via MiXCR and lists one record per CDR3 protein. The data contain approximately 500,000 distinct CDR3 sequences, approximately 10% of them singletons. The sequenced sample consisted of PBMCs. These receptors were taken from a human donor in good health (CMV status not recorded). Some clones in this sample may be carry-over from other donors' samples. Both conserved end residues are part of each CDR3.

v_gene: TRBV19
j_gene: TRBJ1-1
CDR3aa: CASKGPGLLTEAFF

v_gene: TRBV5-1
j_gene: TRBJ1-6
CDR3aa: CASLTGDYNSPLHF

v_gene: TRBV9
j_gene: TRBJ1-2
CDR3aa: CASSPTGTGTTNYGYTF

v_gene: TRBV7-2
j_gene: TRBJ1-6
CDR3aa: CASSGNRRNSPLHF

v_gene: TRBV6-5
j_gene: TRBJ2-5
CDR3aa: CASRRDSQETQYF

v_gene: TRBV6-1
j_gene: TRBJ2-6
CDR3aa: CASFLANWGGANVLTF

v_gene: TRBV29-1
j_gene: TRBJ2-7
CDR3aa: CSAEGGTSGSEQYF

v_gene: TRBV27
j_gene: TRBJ2-7
CDR3aa: CTSSLGELPSYEQYF

v_gene: TRBV7-8
j_gene: TRBJ1-4
CDR3aa: CASSSSARVREKLFF

v_gene: TRBV20-1
j_gene: TRBJ1-2
CDR3aa: CSAPLTDNYGYTF

v_gene: TRBV5-1
j_gene: TRBJ1-1
CDR3aa: CASSLRFGDTEAFF

v_gene: TRBV20-1
j_gene: TRBJ2-7
CDR3aa: CSAHRDSYEQYF

v_gene: TRBV5-8
j_gene: TRBJ1-1
CDR3aa: CASSFGQSPLTEAFF

v_gene: TRBV12-5
j_gene: TRBJ2-7
CDR3aa: CASGLWREGSYEQYF

v_gene: TRBV5-4
j_gene: TRBJ2-7
CDR3aa: CASSPGESYEQYF

v_gene: TRBV2
j_gene: TRBJ2-2
CDR3aa: CASSDRGAELFF

v_gene: TRBV11-2
j_gene: TRBJ2-5
CDR3aa: CASSLIRSDKQETQYF

v_gene: TRBV19
j_gene: TRBJ2-3
CDR3aa: CASSMGGLSTDTQYF

v_gene: TRBV7-3
j_gene: TRBJ2-1
CDR3aa: CASRLLAGGEQFF

v_gene: TRBV2
j_gene: TRBJ1-6
CDR3aa: CASRGQGDNSPLHF

v_gene: TRBV3-1
j_gene: TRBJ2-7
CDR3aa: CASSTGQGLYEQYF

v_gene: TRBV7-8
j_gene: TRBJ2-7
CDR3aa: CASSETEGRIEQYF

v_gene: TRBV5-1
j_gene: TRBJ2-7
CDR3aa: CASSPLSPRTGLRDEQYF

v_gene: TRBV3-1
j_gene: TRBJ1-3
CDR3aa: CASSDVPGQQRGNTIYF

v_gene: TRBV7-2
j_gene: TRBJ1-1
CDR3aa: CASSLGGLAEAFF

v_gene: TRBV28
j_gene: TRBJ1-6
CDR3aa: CASSLPPGIGSPLHF

v_gene: TRBV7-2
j_gene: TRBJ1-4
CDR3aa: CASSYQTGENEKLFF

v_gene: TRBV24-1
j_gene: TRBJ2-2
CDR3aa: CATSREVTGELFF

v_gene: TRBV7-8
j_gene: TRBJ1-1
CDR3aa: CASSLGGSGENGTEAFF

v_gene: TRBV12-3/TRBV12-4
j_gene: TRBJ2-3
CDR3aa: CASSYSATPDTQYF

v_gene: TRBV6-1
j_gene: TRBJ1-2
CDR3aa: CASDGQIYGYTF

v_gene: TRBV20-1
j_gene: TRBJ2-1
CDR3aa: CSALGQINEQFF